One sample yielded the 12 T cell receptor beta chains listed below, sequenced in a study of cytomegalovirus exposure and HLA in healthy donors. Use of 60 Vbeta and 13 Jbeta primers characterized the PCR. The repertoire was sequenced with immunoSEQ multiplex PCR; TCRdb's copy has only in-frame clones and lacks some. The sample has under 150,000 clones, over 70% seen once; the top ten hold roughly 1.5%. Sequencing was done on a sample of PBMCs. Source of these receptors: a woman aged 18-29 years in good health and CMV-seronegative.

This clone has a handful of counts. This sequence joins TRBV30 and TRBJ2-7, with 9 bases aligning to TRBD2. Germline CDR1 is GTSNPN and CDR2 is SVGIG (reference sequence). Trimming at V came to 3 bases and at J to 6 bases, leaving 9 bases not matched to a gene. This CDR3 has 14 residues. The CDR3 loop reads CAWRGGGRAAEQYF. The CDR3 region has the DNA TGTGCCTGGAGAGGGGGCGGGAGGGCCGCCGAGCAGTACTTC.

This clone was found once. This chain connects TRBV6-4 to TRBJ1-1; possible D gene TRBD1, 5 bases. Trimming removed 4 bases from V and 6 bases from J, with 21 bases in between. The CDR3 is 16 residues long. The germline V gene encodes CDR1 MRHNA and CDR2 SNTAGT. Written as DNA, the CDR3 is TGTGCCAGCAGTGCCGTAGCGGGGGGAGGAGGCGCTGAAGCTTTCTTT. Translating gives CASSAVAGGGGAEAFF.

This clone has a handful of counts. This chain connects TRBV5-5 to TRBJ2-3; the D is unclear. This CDR3 contains 13 residues. Trimming cost V 0 bases and J 4 bases, with 6 bases left between them. Germline CDR1 and CDR2: SGHKS and YYEKEE (reference sequence). The CDR3 region is CASSLDQADTQYF. The CDR3 nucleotides are TGTGCCAGCAGCTTGGATCAGGCAGATACGCAGTATTTT.

The chain uses TRBV30 and TRBJ1-1; 9 bases line up with TRBD1. The V gene's germline CDR1 is GTSNPN and CDR2 SVGIG (reference sequence). V gave up 2 bases and J gave up 8 bases; unmatched junction bases: 9. The CDR3 consists of 14 residues. The CDR3 spells CAWSLLRDRAEAFF. CDR3 nucleotide sequence: TGTGCCTGGAGTCTACTCCGGGACAGGGCAGAAGCTTTCTTT.

Here the CDR3 reads CASTLPGTYNEQFF. CDR3 in DNA: TGTGCCAGCACCCTACCGGGTACCTACAATGAGCAGTTCTTC. V is TRBV5-4 and J is TRBJ2-1, with D unclear. V lost 6 bases, J lost 2 bases, and 12 bases lay in between. The CDR3 has 14 amino acids. From germline, CDR1 is SGHNT and CDR2 YYREEE (reference sequence).

The rearrangement uses TRBV7-2 and TRBJ2-7; TRBD2 matches at 12 bases. Germline V CDR1 and CDR2: SGHTA, FQGNSA. The V and J ends lost 5 bases and 6 bases, in that order; junction bases with no gene match: 8. The CDR3 consists of 15 residues. The CDR3 region has the DNA TGTGCCAGCAGCCACCAGAAGACTAGCGGGAGCGAGCAGTACTTC. This translates into CASSHQKTSGSEQYF.

The chain has TRBV9 and TRBJ2-7; D may be TRBD1 (5 bases). CDR1 is SGDLS, CDR2 YYNGEE, per germline. The CDR3 sequence is 16 residues long. Trimming stripped 4 bases from V and 4 bases from J, with 21 bases between. The CDR3 DNA reads TGTGCCAGCAGCCCACTTCCGCCAGGGAATGTTTACGAGCAGTACTTC. It encodes CASSPLPPGNVYEQYF.

The CDR3 protein is CASSSGTSGRLLQETQYF. The CDR3 coding sequence is TGTGCCAGCAGCTCCGGGACTAGCGGGAGGCTCCTCCAAGAGACCCAGTACTTC. V gene TRBV5-4 combines with J gene TRBJ2-5; 15 bases map to TRBD2. The germline V gene encodes CDR1 SGHNT and CDR2 YYREEE (reference sequence). There are 18 residues in the CDR3. V lost 3 bases and J lost 1; bases outside the gene matches: 7. Filled out from reference TRBV5-4 and TRBJ2-5, the complete variable domain reads ETGVTQSPTHLIKTRGQQVTLRCSSQSGHNTVSWYQQALGQGPQFIFQYYREEENGRGNFPPRFSGLQFPNYSSELNVNALELDDSALYLCASSSGTSGRLLQETQYFGPGTRLLVL.

This chain joins TRBV5-1 and TRBJ2-7; the match to TRBD1 covers 7 bases. Germline V gives CDR1 SGHRS, CDR2 YFSETQ. The CDR3 contains 18 residues. Trimming removed 4 bases from V and 2 bases from J; junction bases left unmatched: 18. The CDR3: CASSDALRTRDRPYEQYF. The DNA for the CDR3 is TGCGCCAGCAGCGATGCTCTCCGTACCCGGGACAGACCCTACGAGCAGTACTTC.

The chain links TRBV6-5 to TRBJ1-1; a possible D gene is TRBD1 (5 bases). The V and J ends lost 10 bases and 3 bases respectively, with 18 bases between them. The CDR3 sequence is 14 residues long. Germline V gives CDR1 MNHEY, CDR2 SVGAGI. CDR3 sequence reads: CATGMGGGYTEAFF. The CDR3, as DNA: TGTGCCACAGGGATGGGGGGAGGGTACACTGAAGCTTTCTTT.

The chain links TRBV6-1 to TRBJ2-1; 8 nucleotides line up with TRBD2. This CDR3 has 15 amino acids. The trim removed 2 bases at V and 0 bases at J, leaving 0 bases unmatched. Germline V CDR1 and CDR2: MNHNS, SASEGT. The chain's CDR3 is CASSEREGSYNEQFF. In DNA form, the CDR3 reads TGTGCCAGCAGTGAACGGGAGGGCTCCTACAATGAGCAGTTCTTC.

This clone was detected a few times. This sequence joins TRBV30 and TRBJ2-5; 8 bases agree with TRBD1. Trimming took 4 bases from V and 9 from J; bases not matched to a gene: 10. CDR1 and CDR2 from the germline V gene are GTSNPN and SVGIG (reference sequence). This CDR3 region has 13 residues. CDR3 in DNA: TGTGCCTGGACCCCCCAGGACAGGGAGTCCCAGTACTTC. This sequence encodes CAWTPQDRESQYF.